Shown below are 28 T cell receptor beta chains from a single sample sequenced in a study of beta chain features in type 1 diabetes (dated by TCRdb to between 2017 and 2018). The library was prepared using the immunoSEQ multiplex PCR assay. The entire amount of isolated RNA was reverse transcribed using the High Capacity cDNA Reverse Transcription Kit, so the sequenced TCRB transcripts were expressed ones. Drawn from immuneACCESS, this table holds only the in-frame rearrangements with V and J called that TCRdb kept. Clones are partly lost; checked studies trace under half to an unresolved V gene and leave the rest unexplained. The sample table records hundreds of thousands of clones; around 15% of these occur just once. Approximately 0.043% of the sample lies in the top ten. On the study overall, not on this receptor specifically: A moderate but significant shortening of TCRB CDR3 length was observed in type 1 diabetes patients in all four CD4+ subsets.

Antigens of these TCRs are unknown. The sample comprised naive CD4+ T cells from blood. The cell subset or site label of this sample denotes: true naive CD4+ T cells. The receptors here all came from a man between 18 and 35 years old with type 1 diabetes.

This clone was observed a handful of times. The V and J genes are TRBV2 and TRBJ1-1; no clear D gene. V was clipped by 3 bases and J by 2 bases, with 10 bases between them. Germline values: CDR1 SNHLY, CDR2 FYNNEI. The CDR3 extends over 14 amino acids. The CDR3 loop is CASSDRLINTEAFF. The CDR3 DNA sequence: TGTGCCAGCAGTGACCGTCTTATTAACACTGAAGCTTTCTTT.

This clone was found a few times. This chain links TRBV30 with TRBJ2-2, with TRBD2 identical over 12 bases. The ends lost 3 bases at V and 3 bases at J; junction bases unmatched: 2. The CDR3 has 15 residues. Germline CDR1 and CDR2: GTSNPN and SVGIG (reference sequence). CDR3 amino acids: CAWSGLAGYTGELFF. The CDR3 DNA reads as TGTGCCTGGAGCGGACTAGCGGGATACACCGGGGAGCTGTTTTTT.

The chain's CDR3 is CASSPSERETQYF. The CDR3 bases are TGTGCCAGCTCACCATCGGAGAGAGAGACCCAGTACTTC. This chain uses TRBV18 with TRBJ2-5; D gene uncertain. Per the germline V gene, CDR1 is KGHSH and CDR2 is LQKENI. The CDR3 is 13 amino acids. With 2 bases removed from V and 4 bases from J, the gap between germline ends came to 8 bases.

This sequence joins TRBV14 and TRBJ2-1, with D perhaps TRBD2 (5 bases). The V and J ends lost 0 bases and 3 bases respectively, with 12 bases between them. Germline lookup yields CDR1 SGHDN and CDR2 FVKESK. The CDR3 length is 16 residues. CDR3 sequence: CASSQDRGGIYNEQFF. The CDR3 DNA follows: TGTGCCAGCAGCCAAGATAGAGGAGGCATCTACAATGAGCAGTTCTTC.

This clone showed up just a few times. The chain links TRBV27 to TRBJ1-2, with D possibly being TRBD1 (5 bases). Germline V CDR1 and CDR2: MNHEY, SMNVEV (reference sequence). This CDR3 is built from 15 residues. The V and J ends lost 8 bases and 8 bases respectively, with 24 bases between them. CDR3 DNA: TGTGCCAGCGGAACGCCCGCCCAGGGATTAGGCGGCTACACCTTC. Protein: CASGTPAQGLGGYTF.

CDR3 in amino acids: CAISDTGTGSYGYTF. The CDR3, as DNA: TGTGCCATCAGTGATACAGGGACAGGGAGCTATGGCTACACCTTC. V is TRBV10-3 and J is TRBJ1-2, with TRBD1 identical over 9 bases. This CDR3 comprises 15 residues. J was trimmed by 4 bases and V by 3 bases; bases with no gene match: 6. CDR1 is ENHRY, CDR2 SYGVKD, per germline.

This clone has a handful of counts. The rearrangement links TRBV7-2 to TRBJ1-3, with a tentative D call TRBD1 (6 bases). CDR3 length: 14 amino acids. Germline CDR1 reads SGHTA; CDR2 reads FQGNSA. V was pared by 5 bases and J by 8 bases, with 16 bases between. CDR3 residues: CASSPRQELDTIYF. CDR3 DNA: TGTGCCAGCAGCCCCCGACAGGAACTCGACACCATATATTTT.

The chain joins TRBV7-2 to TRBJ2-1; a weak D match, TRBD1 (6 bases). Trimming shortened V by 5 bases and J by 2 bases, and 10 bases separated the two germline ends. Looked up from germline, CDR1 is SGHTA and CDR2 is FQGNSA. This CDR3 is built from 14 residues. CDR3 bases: TGTGCCAGCAGCACGGACAGACCCTACAATGAGCAGTTCTTC. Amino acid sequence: CASSTDRPYNEQFF.

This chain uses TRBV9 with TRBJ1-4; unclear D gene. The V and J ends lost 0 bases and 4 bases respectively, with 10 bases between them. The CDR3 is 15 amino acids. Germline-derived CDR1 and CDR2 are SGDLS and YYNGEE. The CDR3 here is CASSVGGLVNEKLFF. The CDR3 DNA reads TGTGCCAGCAGCGTAGGTGGGCTCGTTAATGAAAAACTGTTTTTT.

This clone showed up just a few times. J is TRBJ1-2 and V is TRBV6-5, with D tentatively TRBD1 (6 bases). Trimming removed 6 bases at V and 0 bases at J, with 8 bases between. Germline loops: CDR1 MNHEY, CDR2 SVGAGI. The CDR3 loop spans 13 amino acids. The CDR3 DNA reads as TGTGCCAGCAGGGACAGTTCTAACTATGGCTACACCTTC. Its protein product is CASRDSSNYGYTF.

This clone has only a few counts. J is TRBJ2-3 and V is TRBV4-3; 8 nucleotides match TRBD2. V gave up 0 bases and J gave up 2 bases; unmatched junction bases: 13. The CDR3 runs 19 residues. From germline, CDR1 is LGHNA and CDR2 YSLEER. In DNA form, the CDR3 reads TGCGCCAGCAGCCAAGATCAGCGGGGGCGCACCTCCTACACAGATACGCAGTATTTT. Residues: CASSQDQRGRTSYTDTQYF.

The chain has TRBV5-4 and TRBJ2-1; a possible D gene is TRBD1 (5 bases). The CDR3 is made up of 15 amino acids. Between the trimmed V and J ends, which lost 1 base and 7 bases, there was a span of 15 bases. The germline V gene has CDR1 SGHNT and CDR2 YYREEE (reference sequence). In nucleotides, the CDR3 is TGTGCCAGCAGCTTGTACACGGCAGGGCGAAATGAGCAGTTCTTC. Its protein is CASSLYTAGRNEQFF.

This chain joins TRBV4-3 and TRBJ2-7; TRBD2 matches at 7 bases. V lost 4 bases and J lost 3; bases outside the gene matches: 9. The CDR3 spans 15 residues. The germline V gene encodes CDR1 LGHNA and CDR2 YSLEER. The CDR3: CASSPQLATNYEQYF. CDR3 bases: TGCGCCAGCAGCCCTCAACTAGCGACGAACTACGAGCAGTACTTC.

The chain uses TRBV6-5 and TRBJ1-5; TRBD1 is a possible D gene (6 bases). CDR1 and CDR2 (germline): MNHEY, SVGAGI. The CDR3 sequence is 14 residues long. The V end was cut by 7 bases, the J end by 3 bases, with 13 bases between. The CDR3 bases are TGTGCCAGCACCAAGGGGGGTATCAATCAGCCCCAGCATTTT. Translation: CASTKGGINQPQHF.

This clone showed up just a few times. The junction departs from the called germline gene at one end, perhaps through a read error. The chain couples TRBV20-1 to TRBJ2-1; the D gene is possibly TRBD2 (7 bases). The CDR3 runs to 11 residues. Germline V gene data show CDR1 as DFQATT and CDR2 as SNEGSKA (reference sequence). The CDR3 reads CSASRGGQDLF. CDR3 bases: TGCAGTGCTAGTAGGGGGGGGCAGGACCTCTTC.

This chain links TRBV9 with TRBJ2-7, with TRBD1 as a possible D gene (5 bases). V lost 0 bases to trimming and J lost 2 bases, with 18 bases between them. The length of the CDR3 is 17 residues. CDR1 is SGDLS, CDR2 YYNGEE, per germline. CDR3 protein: CASSVADSLLVPYEQYF. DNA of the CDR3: TGTGCCAGCAGCGTAGCTGACAGCCTTCTCGTACCCTACGAGCAGTACTTC.

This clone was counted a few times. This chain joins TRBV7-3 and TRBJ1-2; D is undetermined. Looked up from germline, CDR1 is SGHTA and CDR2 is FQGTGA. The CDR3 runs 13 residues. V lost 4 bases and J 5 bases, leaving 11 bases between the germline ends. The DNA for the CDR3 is TGTGCCAGCAGCTCGGACGGATCATATGGCTACACCTTC. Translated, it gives CASSSDGSYGYTF.

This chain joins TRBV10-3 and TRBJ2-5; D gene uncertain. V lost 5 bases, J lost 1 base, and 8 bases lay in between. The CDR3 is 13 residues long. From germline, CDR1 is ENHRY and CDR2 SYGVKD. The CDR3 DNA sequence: TGTGCCATCAGTCGGTCAGTCCAAGAGACCCAGTACTTC. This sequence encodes CAISRSVQETQYF.

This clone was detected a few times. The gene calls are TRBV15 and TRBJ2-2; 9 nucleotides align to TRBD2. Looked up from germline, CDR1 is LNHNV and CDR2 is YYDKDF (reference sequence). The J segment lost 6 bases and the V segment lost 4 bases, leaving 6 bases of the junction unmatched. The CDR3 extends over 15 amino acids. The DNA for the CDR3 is TGTGCCACCAGCACCCGGCGGGGGGGCCCCGGGGAGCTGTTTTTT. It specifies CATSTRRGGPGELFF.

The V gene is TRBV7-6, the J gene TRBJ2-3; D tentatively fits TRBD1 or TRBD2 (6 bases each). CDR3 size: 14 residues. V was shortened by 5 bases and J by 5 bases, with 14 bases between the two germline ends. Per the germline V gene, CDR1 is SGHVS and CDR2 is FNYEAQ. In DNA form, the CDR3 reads TGTGCCAGCAGCCAAGGGGGGCAGCGAGATACGCAGTATTTT. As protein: CASSQGGQRDTQYF.

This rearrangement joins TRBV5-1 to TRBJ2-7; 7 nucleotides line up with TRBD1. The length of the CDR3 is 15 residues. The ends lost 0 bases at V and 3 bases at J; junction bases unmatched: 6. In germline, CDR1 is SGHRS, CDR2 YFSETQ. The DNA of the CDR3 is TGCGCCAGCAGCTTGGGTTGGGACAGCCGCTACGAGCAGTACTTC. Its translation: CASSLGWDSRYEQYF.

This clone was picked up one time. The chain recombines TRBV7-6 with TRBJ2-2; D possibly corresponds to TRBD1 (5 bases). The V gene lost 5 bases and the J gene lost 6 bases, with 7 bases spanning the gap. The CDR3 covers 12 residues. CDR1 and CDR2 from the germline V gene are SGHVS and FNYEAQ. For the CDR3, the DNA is TGTGCCAGCAGCCCAGGGCCCGGGGAGCTGTTTTTT. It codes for CASSPGPGELFF.

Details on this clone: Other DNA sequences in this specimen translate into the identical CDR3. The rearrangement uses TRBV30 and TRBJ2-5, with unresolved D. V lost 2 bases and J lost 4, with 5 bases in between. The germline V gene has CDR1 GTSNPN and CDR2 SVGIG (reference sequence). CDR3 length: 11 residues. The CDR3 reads CAWSPAETQYF. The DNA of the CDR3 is TGTGCCTGGAGTCCTGCAGAGACCCAGTACTTC.

The CDR3 coding sequence is TGTGCCAGCAACTCCCGCTGGGATTATAATTCACCCCTCCACTTT. It is translated as CASNSRWDYNSPLHF. The chain carries TRBV5-6 and TRBJ1-6, with unresolved D. The CDR3 is 15 residues long. CDR1 is SGHDT and CDR2 is YYEEEE in the germline V gene. Trimming cost V 6 bases and J 4 bases, with 14 bases left between them.

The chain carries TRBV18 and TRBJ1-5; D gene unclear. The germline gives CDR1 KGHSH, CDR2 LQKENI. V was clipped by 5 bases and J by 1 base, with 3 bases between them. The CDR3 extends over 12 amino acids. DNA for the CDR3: TGTGCCAGCTCAGGAAGCAATCAGCCCCAGCATTTT. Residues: CASSGSNQPQHF.

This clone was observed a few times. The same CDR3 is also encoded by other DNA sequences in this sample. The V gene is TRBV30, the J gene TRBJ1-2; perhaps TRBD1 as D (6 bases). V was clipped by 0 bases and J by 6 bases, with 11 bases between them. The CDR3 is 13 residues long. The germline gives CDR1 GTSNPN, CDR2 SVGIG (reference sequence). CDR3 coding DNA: TGTGCCTGGAGTGTACCCAGGGGCCATGGCTACACCTTC. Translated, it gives CAWSVPRGHGYTF.

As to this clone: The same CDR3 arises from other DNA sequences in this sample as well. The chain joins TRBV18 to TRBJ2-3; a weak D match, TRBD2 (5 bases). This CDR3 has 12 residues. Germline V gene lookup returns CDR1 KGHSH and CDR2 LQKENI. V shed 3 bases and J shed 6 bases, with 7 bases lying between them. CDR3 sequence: CASSPGVDTQYF. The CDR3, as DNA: TGTGCCAGCTCACCCGGGGTCGATACGCAGTATTTT.

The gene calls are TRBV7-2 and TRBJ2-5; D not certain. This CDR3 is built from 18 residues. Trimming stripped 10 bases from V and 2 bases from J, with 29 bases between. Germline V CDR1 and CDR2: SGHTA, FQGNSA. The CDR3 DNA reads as TGTGCCACCGCCGGACCTTTAGCCCGCATCTACCAACAAGAGACCCAGTACTTC. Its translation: CATAGPLARIYQQETQYF. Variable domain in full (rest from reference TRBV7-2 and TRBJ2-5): GAGVSQSPSNKVTEKGKDVELRCDPISGHTALYWYRQSLGQGLEFLIYFQGNSAPDKSGLPSDRFSAERTGGSVSTLTIQRTQQEDSAVYLCATAGPLARIYQQETQYFGPGTRLLVL.